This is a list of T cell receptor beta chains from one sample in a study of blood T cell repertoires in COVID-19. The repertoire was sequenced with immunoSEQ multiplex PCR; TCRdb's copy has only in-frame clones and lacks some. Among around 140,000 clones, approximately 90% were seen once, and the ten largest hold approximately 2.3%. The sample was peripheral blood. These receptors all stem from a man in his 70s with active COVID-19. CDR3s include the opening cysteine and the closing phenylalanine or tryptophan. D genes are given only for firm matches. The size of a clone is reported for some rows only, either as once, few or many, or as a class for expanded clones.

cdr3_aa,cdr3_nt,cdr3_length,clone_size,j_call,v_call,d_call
CASSSTGGCTF,TGTGCCAGCAGCTCTACCGGAGGGTGCACCTTC,11,-,TRBJ1-2,TRBV7-9,-
CASSSHRQGQLYMNTEAFF,TGTGCCAGCAGTTCTCATAGACAGGGCCAGCTCTACATGAACACTGAAGCTTTCTTT,19,few,TRBJ1-1,TRBV28,TRBD1
CASSEAPGQGDRNTEAFF,TGTGCCAGCAGTGAAGCTCCGGGACAGGGGGACAGGAACACTGAAGCTTTCTTT,18,-,TRBJ1-1,TRBV2,TRBD1
CASSPSGRADGELFF,TGTGCCAGCAGCCCTAGCGGGAGGGCCGACGGGGAGCTGTTTTTT,15,-,TRBJ2-2,TRBV3-1/TRBV3-2,TRBD2
CASSPTPGTGMYEQYF,TGCGCCAGCAGCCCAACCCCCGGGACAGGGATGTACGAGCAGTACTTC,16,-,TRBJ2-7,TRBV5-1,TRBD1
CASSMMGQSNQPQHF,TGTGCCAGTAGTATGATGGGGCAGTCCAATCAGCCCCAGCATTTT,15,-,TRBJ1-5,TRBV19,-
CASSLERQAGEAFF,TGTGCCAGCAGCTTGGAACGCCAGGCGGGAGAAGCTTTCTTT,14,-,TRBJ1-1,TRBV5-4,-
CASSVRDRGATNEKLFF,TGTGCCAGCAGCGTACGGGACAGGGGGGCAACTAATGAAAAACTGTTTTTT,17,-,TRBJ1-4,TRBV9,TRBD1
CASSLGAGPNTEAFF,TGTGCCAGCAGCTTAGGGGCAGGGCCTAACACTGAAGCTTTCTTT,15,-,TRBJ1-1,TRBV11-2,-
CSASPTGTYEQYF,TGCAGTGCTAGTCCGACAGGAACCTACGAGCAGTACTTC,13,-,TRBJ2-7,TRBV20-1,-
CASSIASGRAVEQFF,TGTGCCAGTAGTATAGCTAGCGGGAGGGCCGTTGAGCAGTTCTTC,15,-,TRBJ2-1,TRBV19,TRBD2
CASSLTTLNYGYTF,TGTGCCAGCAGCCTTACTACTCTAAACTATGGCTACACCTTC,14,-,TRBJ1-2,TRBV7-2,-
CASSPGTGFNQPQHF,TGTGCCAGCTCACCCGGGACAGGTTTCAATCAGCCCCAGCATTTT,15,-,TRBJ1-5,TRBV18,TRBD1
CASRPRGVFYEQYF,TGTGCCAGCAGGCCACGAGGCGTCTTCTACGAGCAGTACTTC,14,-,TRBJ2-7,TRBV13,-
CASSDPRREQFF,TGTGCCAGCAGTGATCCCAGGCGTGAGCAGTTCTTC,12,-,TRBJ2-1,TRBV2,-
CAIQRTDTQYF,TGTGCCATCCAACGGACAGATACGCAGTATTTT,11,-,TRBJ2-3,TRBV10-3,-
CASSQVRLAGSTDTQYF,TGTGCCAGCAGCCAAGTCCGACTAGCGGGGAGCACAGATACGCAGTATTTT,17,-,TRBJ2-3,TRBV14,TRBD2
CASNGGWAEAFF,TGTGCCAGTAACGGGGGGTGGGCTGAAGCTTTCTTT,12,-,TRBJ1-1,TRBV19,-
CASSQPSGRSYEQYF,TGTGCCAGCAGCCAGCCTAGCGGGCGCTCCTACGAGCAGTACTTC,15,-,TRBJ2-7,TRBV3-1/TRBV3-2,TRBD2
CATTLLNQPQHF,TGTGCCACCACCCTACTAAATCAGCCCCAGCATTTT,12,-,TRBJ1-5,TRBV28,-
CASSYSDFEGDLSTDTQYF,TGTGCCAGCAGTTACTCGGATTTTGAGGGCGACCTTAGCACAGATACGCAGTATTTT,19,-,TRBJ2-3,TRBV6-2/TRBV6-3,-
CASSTGQGGTGELFF,TGTGCCAGCAGCACCGGACAGGGAGGCACCGGGGAGCTGTTTTTT,15,-,TRBJ2-2,TRBV9,TRBD1
CASSPSGSTDTQYF,TGTGCCAGCTCACCGTCAGGCAGCACAGATACGCAGTATTTT,14,-,TRBJ2-3,TRBV18,-
CSASSGYTQYF,TGCAGTGCTAGTAGCGGCTATACGCAGTATTTT,11,once,TRBJ2-3,TRBV20-1,-
CASSAGWGWTEAFF,TGTGCCAGCAGTGCGGGATGGGGATGGACTGAAGCTTTCTTT,14,-,TRBJ1-1,TRBV2,-
CASSLGQGKAGELFF,TGTGCCAGCAGCCTCGGACAGGGGAAAGCCGGGGAGCTGTTTTTT,15,-,TRBJ2-2,TRBV7-9,TRBD1
CASGGGASGYEQYF,TGTGCCAGCGGGGGGGGAGCTAGCGGCTACGAGCAGTACTTC,14,-,TRBJ2-7,TRBV5-4,TRBD2
CASSSGSASGNTIYF,TGCGCCAGCAGCTCTGGGAGTGCCTCTGGAAACACCATATATTTT,15,few,TRBJ1-3,TRBV5-1,-
CVLRADTQYF,TGTGTCCTACGGGCAGATACGCAGTATTTT,10,-,TRBJ2-3,TRBV30,-
CASSEQGRDYGYTF,TGTGCCAGTAGTGAACAGGGACGTGACTATGGCTACACCTTC,14,-,TRBJ1-2,TRBV19,-
CASSPPELVGTEAFF,TGTGCCAGCTCACCACCGGAGTTGGTAGGCACTGAAGCTTTCTTT,15,-,TRBJ1-1,TRBV18,-
CATSRAQGYTEAFF,TGTGCCACCAGCAGAGCACAGGGATACACTGAAGCTTTCTTT,14,-,TRBJ1-1,TRBV15,-
CSASSEWDRDYEQYF,TGCAGTGCTAGTAGTGAGTGGGACAGGGACTACGAGCAGTACTTC,15,-,TRBJ2-7,TRBV20-1,TRBD1
CASSPRQGARVDGEKLFF,TGTGCCAGCTCGCCAAGACAGGGGGCCAGGGTAGACGGTGAAAAACTGTTTTTT,18,-,TRBJ1-4,TRBV18,TRBD1
CASSRDRTNYGYTF,TGTGCCAGCAGCCGGGACAGGACTAACTATGGCTACACCTTC,14,-,TRBJ1-2,TRBV7-9,TRBD1
CASSLRAGPSGANVLTF,TGTGCCAGCAGCTTAAGGGCAGGGCCGTCTGGGGCCAACGTCCTGACTTTC,17,-,TRBJ2-6,TRBV7-9,-
CASSEILAGAVGANVLTF,TGTGCCAGCAGTGAGATACTAGCGGGAGCGGTGGGGGCCAACGTCCTGACTTTC,18,-,TRBJ2-6,TRBV6-1,TRBD2
CASSTRLAGGENEQFF,TGTGCCAGCAGCACCCGTTTAGCGGGCGGGGAAAATGAGCAGTTCTTC,16,-,TRBJ2-1,TRBV9,TRBD2
CASRPMSGTGGEQYF,TGTGCAAGTCGTCCTATGTCCGGGACAGGGGGCGAGCAGTACTTC,15,-,TRBJ2-7,TRBV12-2,-
CASTRQGGYGYTF,TGTGCCAGCACACGACAGGGCGGCTATGGCTACACCTTC,13,-,TRBJ1-2,TRBV12-3/TRBV12-4,TRBD1
CASGHPANTGELFF,TGCGCCAGCGGACACCCAGCGAACACCGGGGAGCTGTTTTTT,14,once,TRBJ2-2,TRBV10-2,-
CAWTSGRGSYNEQFF,TGTGCCTGGACTAGCGGGAGGGGGTCCTACAATGAGCAGTTCTTC,15,-,TRBJ2-1,TRBV30,TRBD2
CATSDLRTANNEQFF,TGTGCCACCAGTGATTTGAGGACAGCTAACAATGAGCAGTTCTTC,15,once,TRBJ2-1,TRBV24-1,-
CASSLLAGGREQYF,TGTGCCAGCAGCTTACTAGCGGGAGGTCGGGAGCAGTACTTC,14,-,TRBJ2-7,TRBV7-2,TRBD2
CASSLEFSGSRGEQYF,TGTGCCAGCAGCTTAGAGTTTAGCGGGAGTAGAGGCGAGCAGTACTTC,16,-,TRBJ2-7,TRBV7-2,TRBD2
CASSFRTGAKAGELFF,TGCGCCAGCAGCTTCCGGACAGGGGCAAAAGCCGGGGAGCTGTTTTTT,16,-,TRBJ2-2,TRBV5-1,TRBD1
CASSLAAAGGKLFF,TGCGCCAGCAGCTTGGCGGCAGCGGGTGGAAAACTGTTTTTT,14,-,TRBJ1-4,TRBV5-1,-
CAWSGGSNQPQHF,TGTGCCTGGAGTGGAGGAAGCAATCAGCCCCAGCATTTT,13,-,TRBJ1-5,TRBV30,-
CASSLSTVAGELFF,TGCGCCAGCAGCTTGTCGACAGTGGCCGGGGAGCTGTTTTTT,14,-,TRBJ2-2,TRBV5-1,-
CASSLGLGGEQYF,TGTGCCAGCAGCTTAGGTCTTGGCGGAGAGCAGTACTTC,13,-,TRBJ2-7,TRBV7-3,-
CASSLMTRHTGELFF,TGTGCCAGCAGCCTAATGACTAGGCACACCGGGGAGCTGTTTTTT,15,-,TRBJ2-2,TRBV11-2,-
CASSLGAGAYEQYF,TGTGCCAGCAGTTTAGGGGCGGGAGCCTACGAGCAGTACTTC,14,-,TRBJ2-7,TRBV27,TRBD2
CASSLADRVREETQYF,TGCGCCAGCAGCTTGGCGGACAGGGTAAGGGAAGAGACCCAGTACTTC,16,-,TRBJ2-5,TRBV5-1,TRBD1
CASSFPPLAVSYNEQFF,TGTGCCAGCAGTTTCCCCCCTCTAGCGGTCTCCTACAATGAGCAGTTCTTC,17,few,TRBJ2-1,TRBV28,TRBD2
CAPTVLPGGRGGYTF,TGTGCCCCCACCGTCTTACCGGGGGGTCGGGGGGGCTACACCTTC,15,-,TRBJ1-2,TRBV28,-
CASSSHGLAGNEQFF,TGTGCCAGCAGTTCCCACGGACTAGCGGGCAATGAGCAGTTCTTC,15,-,TRBJ2-1,TRBV28,TRBD2
CASSQGRLAGVWGEQFF,TGTGCCAGCAGCCAAGGTCGGCTAGCGGGAGTCTGGGGTGAGCAGTTCTTC,17,-,TRBJ2-1,TRBV3-1/TRBV3-2,TRBD2
CASSLAGGGETQYF,TGTGCCAGCAGTTTAGCGGGGGGCGGGGAGACCCAGTACTTC,14,-,TRBJ2-5,TRBV28,TRBD2
CASSPYAPGTGSNEKLFF,TGTGCCAGCTCACCGTACGCTCCGGGGACAGGGTCTAATGAAAAACTGTTTTTT,18,-,TRBJ1-4,TRBV18,TRBD1